This section outlines one T cell receptor beta chain sequence together with its context. The sample holds other DNA sequences that translate to the same CDR3. The protocol was immunoSEQ multiplex PCR, while the TCRdb copy is restricted to in-frame clones and leaves out a portion. The data hold some 900,000 clones, with 60% to 85% observed a single time. The entry originates in a study of shared clonotypes between healthy human individuals. CDR1 and CDR2 (germline): MDHEN, SYDVKM. The CDR3 totals 14 residues. With 5 bases removed from V and 0 bases from J, the gap between germline ends came to 8 bases.

The receptor's source is a man younger than 35 in good health. The genes are TRBV28 and TRBJ1-5; D not resolved. Sample: memory CD4+ T cells sorted from blood. As for subset: CD45RA-negative fraction. CDR3 bases: TGTGCCAGCAGTCCCCTATATAGCAATCAGCCCCAGCATTTT. Translated: CASSPLYSNQPQHF.